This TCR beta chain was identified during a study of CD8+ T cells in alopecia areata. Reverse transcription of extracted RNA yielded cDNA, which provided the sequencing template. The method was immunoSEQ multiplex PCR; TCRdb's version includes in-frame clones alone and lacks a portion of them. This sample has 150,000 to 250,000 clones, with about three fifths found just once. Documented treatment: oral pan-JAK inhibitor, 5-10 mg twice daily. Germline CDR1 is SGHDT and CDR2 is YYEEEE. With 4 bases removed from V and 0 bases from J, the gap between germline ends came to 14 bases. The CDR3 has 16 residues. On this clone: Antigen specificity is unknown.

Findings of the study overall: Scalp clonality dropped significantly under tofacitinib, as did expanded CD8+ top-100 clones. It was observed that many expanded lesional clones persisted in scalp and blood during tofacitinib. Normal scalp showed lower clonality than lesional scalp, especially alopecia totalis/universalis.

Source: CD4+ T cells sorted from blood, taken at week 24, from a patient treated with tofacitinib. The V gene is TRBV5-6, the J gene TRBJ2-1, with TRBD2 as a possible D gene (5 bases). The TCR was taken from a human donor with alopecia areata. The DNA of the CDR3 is TGTGCCAGCAGCACCCTGGCGGGCCGCTCCTACAATGAGCAGTTCTTC. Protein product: CASSTLAGRSYNEQFF. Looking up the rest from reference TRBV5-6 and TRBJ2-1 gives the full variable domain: DAGVTQSPTHLIKTRGQQVTLRCSPKSGHDTVSWYQQALGQGPQFIFQYYEEEERQRGNFPDRFSGHQFPNYSSELNVNALLLGDSALYLCASSTLAGRSYNEQFFGPGTRLTVL.